What follows is one T cell receptor beta chain and its context. PCR primers comprised 60 Vbeta and 13 Jbeta primers. TCRdb's copy holds only in-frame clones and misses some; the assay was immunoSEQ multiplex PCR. Here the sample spans 100,000 to 150,000 clones, more than 65% being singletons. CDR3 length: 14 amino acids. Trimming removed 7 bases from V and 4 bases from J; junction bases left unmatched: 7. Germline V lookup: CDR1 SGHTA, CDR2 FQGNSA. This entry belongs to a study of cytomegalovirus exposure and HLA in healthy donors. This sequence was found in a young man in good health and CMV-seropositive. The sequenced sample was PBMCs. The chain couples TRBV7-2 to TRBJ2-1; 7 bases fit TRBD2. This chain's CDR3 is CASTPSGMYNEQFF. CDR3 bases: TGTGCCAGCACCCCCAGCGGGATGTACAATGAGCAGTTCTTC.